Below are 7 T cell receptor beta chains sequenced from a single sample in a study of blood T cell repertoires in COVID-19 (TCRdb year 2020). Receptor amplification or capture employed the immunoSEQ multiplex PCR assay. As stored in TCRdb, this immuneACCESS dataset retains in-frame rearrangements with V and J assigned. A fraction of the clones does not appear; measured against another copy, unresolved V genes explain less than half of the discrepancy, and the remainder lacks a known reason. The sample table holds approximately 140,000 clones, of which roughly 80% were seen once. Of the sample, over 5% falls within the top ten clones. Sequenced: peripheral blood. Source of these receptors: a human donor in a cohort sampled during active COVID-19.

The chain links TRBV11-2 to TRBJ2-1; 7 nucleotides match TRBD2. The CDR3 length is 15 residues. Germline V gene data show CDR1 as SGHAT and CDR2 as FQNNGV. V was pared by 0 bases and J by 4 bases, with 3 bases of the junction left unmatched. The DNA for the CDR3 is TGTGCCAGCAGCTTAGACGGGGAGGGGTACAATGAGCAGTTCTTC. This translates into CASSLDGEGYNEQFF.

The rearrangement uses TRBV19 and TRBJ1-3, with 7 bases lining up with TRBD1. This CDR3 is 16 amino acids long. In germline, CDR1 is LNHDA, CDR2 SQIVND (reference sequence). V gave up 5 bases and J gave up 4 bases; unmatched junction bases: 11. CDR3 DNA sequence: TGTGCCAGTAGTCAACGACAGGGAGGAACAGGAAACACCATATATTTT. Translating it yields CASSQRQGGTGNTIYF.

V is TRBV7-8 and J is TRBJ1-6, with D possibly TRBD1 on 5 matching bases. V gave up 5 bases and J gave up 6 bases, with 14 bases separating them. CDR1 is SGHVS, CDR2 FQNEAQ, per germline. The CDR3 is made up of 15 amino acids. CDR3 sequence: CASSPRDALNSPLHF. The CDR3 DNA follows: TGTGCCAGCAGCCCGCGGGACGCTCTTAATTCACCCCTCCACTTT.

This clone came up once. The chain recombines TRBV2 with TRBJ2-7; TRBD1 agrees at 7 bases. CDR1 is SNHLY, CDR2 FYNNEI, per germline. V lost 7 bases and J lost 3; bases outside the gene matches: 9. The CDR3 consists of 14 residues. CDR3 sequence: CASKSQGQSYEQYF. In DNA form, the CDR3 reads TGTGCCAGCAAATCACAGGGGCAGAGCTACGAGCAGTACTTC.

The V call is TRBV18, the J call TRBJ1-2, with D perhaps TRBD1 (5 bases). V was trimmed by 2 bases and J by 0 bases, leaving 10 bases between them. In germline, CDR1 is KGHSH, CDR2 LQKENI. The CDR3 loop spans 15 amino acids. The CDR3 reads CASSPVRDSNYGYTF. CDR3 DNA sequence: TGTGCCAGCTCACCAGTCAGGGATTCTAACTATGGCTACACCTTC.

The chain employs TRBV6-2 or TRBV6-3 and TRBJ1-5, with a weak D call TRBD1 (5 bases). The V gene's germline CDR1 is MNHEY and CDR2 SVGEGT. V lost 2 bases, J lost 1 base, and 15 bases lay in between. This CDR3 is built from 17 residues. The CDR3 nucleotides are TGTGCCAGCAGTTACACGGTGTCAGGGATGAGCAATCAGCCCCAGCATTTT. Its translation is CASSYTVSGMSNQPQHF.

V is TRBV4-1 and J is TRBJ2-2, with D possibly matching TRBD1 (7 bases). From germline, CDR1 is MGHRA and CDR2 YSYEKL. There are 17 residues in the CDR3. V was shortened by 5 bases and J by 5 bases, with 21 bases between the two germline ends. This CDR3 is CASSSQGVRGVTGELFF. The CDR3 bases are TGCGCCAGCAGCTCCCAAGGCGTCAGGGGGGTTACCGGGGAGCTGTTTTTT.